Listed below are T cell receptor beta chains from one sample, sequenced in a study of identical twins. TCRdb processed the 5' RACE reads anew with MiXCR; each CDR3 protein has one entry. Of about 890,000 distinct CDR3 sequences listed, around 12% were seen once; the top ten hold about 1.5%. A further study also used this sample, focusing on yellow fever vaccine responses in identical twins.

Sequenced input: PBMCs. These receptors all come from a young woman in good health. CDR3s include the opening cysteine and the closing phenylalanine or tryptophan. The order of the fields is J gene, V gene, clone size, D gene, CDR3 protein, CDR3 DNA. The D gene is left open where the match is weak. Size is stated for part of the rows, as once, few or many counts, or as a class when the clone is expanded.

j_gene: TRBJ2-3; v_gene: TRBV10-3; abundance: -; d_gene: -; CDR3aa: CAISDPASPDTQYF; CDR3nt: TGTGCCATCAGTGATCCGGCATCACCAGATACGCAGTATTTT
j_gene: TRBJ2-5; v_gene: TRBV9; abundance: many; d_gene: TRBD1; CDR3aa: CASSGTGQGAGETQYF; CDR3nt: TGTGCCAGCAGCGGGACGGGACAGGGGGCCGGAGAGACCCAGTACTTC
j_gene: TRBJ2-5; v_gene: TRBV20-1; abundance: few; d_gene: -; CDR3aa: CSGVIGLYQETQYF; CDR3nt: TGCAGTGGAGTCATTGGACTGTACCAAGAGACCCAGTACTTC
j_gene: TRBJ2-1; v_gene: TRBV5-1; abundance: many; d_gene: TRBD2; CDR3aa: CASSSPSGEGSYNEQFF; CDR3nt: TGCGCCAGCAGCTCCCCTAGCGGGGAGGGCTCCTACAATGAGCAGTTCTTC
j_gene: TRBJ1-6; v_gene: TRBV12-3/TRBV12-4; abundance: -; d_gene: -; CDR3aa: CASSLLGESPLHF; CDR3nt: TGTGCCAGCAGTTTATTGGGGGAGTCACCCCTCCACTTT
j_gene: TRBJ1-4; v_gene: TRBV7-9; abundance: -; d_gene: TRBD1; CDR3aa: CASSPGDRGPNEKLFF; CDR3nt: TGTGCCAGCAGCCCCGGCGACAGGGGGCCTAATGAAAAACTGTTTTTT
j_gene: TRBJ2-1; v_gene: TRBV9; abundance: few; d_gene: -; CDR3aa: CASSVAGEGDEQFF; CDR3nt: TGTGCCAGCAGCGTAGCAGGGGAGGGGGATGAGCAGTTCTTC
j_gene: TRBJ2-7; v_gene: TRBV7-9; abundance: many; d_gene: -; CDR3aa: CASSLTDGPYEQYF; CDR3nt: TGTGCCAGCAGCTTAACGGACGGTCCCTACGAGCAGTACTTC
j_gene: TRBJ1-5; v_gene: TRBV27; abundance: few; d_gene: -; CDR3aa: CASSLREGSNQPQHF; CDR3nt: TGTGCCAGCAGTTTAAGGGAGGGGAGCAATCAGCCCCAGCATTTT
j_gene: TRBJ1-2; v_gene: TRBV5-1; abundance: -; d_gene: -; CDR3aa: CASSLGDGLRYTF; CDR3nt: TGCGCCAGCAGCCTGGGAGACGGCCTGCGCTACACCTTC
j_gene: TRBJ2-2; v_gene: TRBV19; abundance: -; d_gene: TRBD1; CDR3aa: CASTYRRDRDTGELFF; CDR3nt: TGTGCCAGTACCTACCGCCGGGACAGGGACACCGGGGAGCTGTTTTTT
j_gene: TRBJ2-7; v_gene: TRBV27; abundance: few; d_gene: TRBD1; CDR3aa: CASKADRGTYEQYF; CDR3nt: TGTGCCAGCAAAGCGGACAGGGGGACCTACGAGCAGTACTTC
j_gene: TRBJ2-5; v_gene: TRBV20-1; abundance: many; d_gene: -; CDR3aa: CSASSLGDKETQYF; CDR3nt: TGCAGTGCTAGTAGCTTGGGTGACAAAGAGACCCAGTACTTC
j_gene: TRBJ2-1; v_gene: TRBV5-1; abundance: -; d_gene: TRBD2; CDR3aa: CASSLVGAGVVVDEQFF; CDR3nt: TGCGCCAGCAGCTTGGTAGGAGCGGGAGTAGTGGTAGATGAGCAGTTCTTC
j_gene: TRBJ1-2; v_gene: TRBV20-1; abundance: -; d_gene: -; CDR3aa: CSAPGSHYGYTF; CDR3nt: TGCAGTGCCCCCGGGAGTCACTATGGCTACACCTTC
j_gene: TRBJ2-1; v_gene: TRBV7-3; abundance: many; d_gene: TRBD2; CDR3aa: CASSSTGLAGPSNEQFF; CDR3nt: TGTGCCAGCAGCTCTACAGGACTAGCGGGACCCTCCAATGAGCAGTTCTTC
j_gene: TRBJ2-3; v_gene: TRBV12-3/TRBV12-4; abundance: many; d_gene: -; CDR3aa: CASSFIDTQYF; CDR3nt: TGTGCCAGCAGTTTTATCGATACGCAGTATTTT
j_gene: TRBJ2-7; v_gene: TRBV11-3; abundance: few; d_gene: -; CDR3aa: CASSLELSSSYEQYF; CDR3nt: TGTGCCAGCAGCTTAGAGCTCAGTAGCTCCTACGAGCAGTACTTC
j_gene: TRBJ2-2; v_gene: TRBV20-1; abundance: few; d_gene: -; CDR3aa: CSAQRGGRGNTGELFF; CDR3nt: TGCAGTGCCCAGAGGGGCGGCAGGGGGAACACCGGGGAGCTGTTTTTT
j_gene: TRBJ1-1; v_gene: TRBV5-5; abundance: -; d_gene: -; CDR3aa: CASSPRDLCAFF; CDR3nt: TGTGCCAGCAGCCCTCGGGACCTCTGCGCTTTCTTT
j_gene: TRBJ2-7; v_gene: TRBV20-1; abundance: many; d_gene: TRBD2; CDR3aa: CSAPGLAGPSYEQYF; CDR3nt: TGCAGTGCCCCAGGACTAGCGGGACCCTCCTACGAGCAGTACTTC
j_gene: TRBJ2-3; v_gene: TRBV10-1; abundance: few; d_gene: -; CDR3aa: CASTPPRADTQYF; CDR3nt: TGCGCCAGCACCCCCCCCCGGGCCGATACGCAGTATTTT
j_gene: TRBJ1-2; v_gene: TRBV15; abundance: many; d_gene: -; CDR3aa: CATSRDSLGGKHGYTF; CDR3nt: TGTGCCACCAGCAGAGATTCCCTAGGTGGGAAACATGGCTACACCTTC
j_gene: TRBJ1-5; v_gene: TRBV28; abundance: few; d_gene: TRBD1; CDR3aa: CASSFGTGGSQPQHF; CDR3nt: TGTGCCAGCAGTTTCGGGACAGGGGGCTCTCAGCCCCAGCATTTT
j_gene: TRBJ2-3; v_gene: TRBV3-1; abundance: many; d_gene: TRBD2; CDR3aa: CASSQESRLAGVTDTQYF; CDR3nt: TGTGCCAGCAGCCAAGAATCGAGGCTAGCGGGGGTCACAGATACGCAGTATTTT
j_gene: TRBJ2-1; v_gene: TRBV11-1; abundance: few; d_gene: TRBD1; CDR3aa: CACSVRTGAYNEQFF; CDR3nt: TGTGCCTGCAGCGTCAGGACAGGGGCCTACAATGAGCAGTTCTTC
j_gene: TRBJ2-3; v_gene: TRBV29-1; abundance: -; d_gene: -; CDR3aa: CSVVGGRSTDTQYF; CDR3nt: TGCAGCGTTGTTGGGGGACGAAGCACAGATACGCAGTATTTT
j_gene: TRBJ2-7; v_gene: TRBV25-1; abundance: few; d_gene: -; CDR3aa: CASSELHKQYF; CDR3nt: TGTGCCAGCAGTGAACTTCACAAGCAGTACTTC
j_gene: TRBJ2-1; v_gene: TRBV15; abundance: -; d_gene: -; CDR3aa: CATSMTRVRDNEQFF; CDR3nt: TGTGCCACCAGCATGACTAGGGTGCGGGACAATGAGCAGTTCTTC
j_gene: TRBJ2-3; v_gene: TRBV29-1; abundance: -; d_gene: TRBD2; CDR3aa: CSLAGASGRAGDTQYF; CDR3nt: TGCAGCTTGGCCGGAGCTAGCGGGAGGGCCGGGGATACGCAGTATTTT
j_gene: TRBJ1-3; v_gene: TRBV12-3/TRBV12-4; abundance: -; d_gene: -; CDR3aa: CASSLVPPVFSGNTIYF; CDR3nt: TGTGCCAGCAGTTTGGTCCCCCCCGTCTTCTCTGGAAACACCATATATTTT
j_gene: TRBJ1-2; v_gene: TRBV12-3/TRBV12-4; abundance: -; d_gene: -; CDR3aa: CASSFGGFGDGYTF; CDR3nt: TGTGCCAGCAGTTTCGGGGGGTTTGGTGATGGCTACACCTTC
j_gene: TRBJ2-7; v_gene: TRBV24-1; abundance: -; d_gene: -; CDR3aa: CATSDLDSDEQYF; CDR3nt: TGTGCCACCAGTGACTTGGACAGTGACGAGCAGTACTTC
j_gene: TRBJ2-7; v_gene: TRBV3-1; abundance: -; d_gene: TRBD2; CDR3aa: CASSQLAAGEQYF; CDR3nt: TGTGCCAGCAGCCAGCTTGCAGCGGGAGAGCAGTACTTC
j_gene: TRBJ2-2; v_gene: TRBV9; abundance: -; d_gene: TRBD1; CDR3aa: CASSEATGGNTGELFF; CDR3nt: TGTGCCAGCAGCGAGGCGACAGGGGGCAACACCGGGGAGCTGTTTTTT
j_gene: TRBJ2-3; v_gene: TRBV7-9; abundance: -; d_gene: -; CDR3aa: CASSSLAIDTQYF; CDR3nt: TGTGCCAGCAGCTCGCTAGCGATAGATACGCAGTATTTT
j_gene: TRBJ2-7; v_gene: TRBV7-6; abundance: -; d_gene: -; CDR3aa: CASSLEGGGRQPYEQYF; CDR3nt: TGTGCCAGCAGCTTAGAGGGGGGTGGGCGACAACCATACGAGCAGTACTTC
j_gene: TRBJ2-7; v_gene: TRBV18; abundance: few; d_gene: -; CDR3aa: CASSPPLTYEQYF; CDR3nt: TGTGCCAGCTCACCACCGTTAACCTACGAGCAGTACTTC
j_gene: TRBJ2-1; v_gene: TRBV7-2; abundance: -; d_gene: -; CDR3aa: CASTRWGASSYNEQFF; CDR3nt: TGTGCCAGCACCCGGTGGGGGGCCTCGTCCTACAATGAGCAGTTCTTC
j_gene: TRBJ2-5; v_gene: TRBV10-3; abundance: -; d_gene: -; CDR3aa: CATGPQETQYF; CDR3nt: TGTGCCACCGGGCCCCAAGAGACCCAGTACTTC
j_gene: TRBJ2-5; v_gene: TRBV10-2; abundance: -; d_gene: TRBD2; CDR3aa: CASTTLAVQETQYF; CDR3nt: TGCGCCAGCACAACCCTAGCGGTCCAAGAGACCCAGTACTTC
j_gene: TRBJ1-1; v_gene: TRBV4-1; abundance: few; d_gene: -; CDR3aa: CASSQGAYLEAFF; CDR3nt: TGCGCCAGCAGCCAAGGGGCCTATCTTGAAGCTTTCTTT
j_gene: TRBJ2-2; v_gene: TRBV7-8; abundance: -; d_gene: TRBD1; CDR3aa: CASSRQGTENTGELFF; CDR3nt: TGTGCCAGCAGCCGACAGGGGACGGAGAACACCGGGGAGCTGTTTTTT
j_gene: TRBJ1-1; v_gene: TRBV4-1; abundance: -; d_gene: -; CDR3aa: CASSQEVGGAFF; CDR3nt: TGCGCCAGCAGCCAAGAGGTAGGGGGAGCTTTCTTT
j_gene: TRBJ1-4; v_gene: TRBV12-3/TRBV12-4; abundance: many; d_gene: -; CDR3aa: CASSPHREGIGKLFF; CDR3nt: TGTGCCAGCAGTCCGCACAGGGAGGGGATTGGAAAACTGTTTTTT
j_gene: TRBJ2-1; v_gene: TRBV20-1; abundance: few; d_gene: TRBD1; CDR3aa: CSARGQGSYNEQFF; CDR3nt: TGCAGTGCTAGAGGACAGGGCTCCTACAATGAGCAGTTCTTC
j_gene: TRBJ2-5; v_gene: TRBV24-1; abundance: many; d_gene: -; CDR3aa: CATGEHETQYF; CDR3nt: TGTGCCACCGGCGAGCACGAGACCCAGTACTTC
j_gene: TRBJ2-6; v_gene: TRBV20-1; abundance: -; d_gene: -; CDR3aa: CSARGVRDFTPGANVLTF; CDR3nt: TGCAGTGCTAGAGGAGTCCGGGACTTTACGCCCGGGGCCAACGTCCTGACTTTC
j_gene: TRBJ2-5; v_gene: TRBV24-1; abundance: -; d_gene: -; CDR3aa: CATSDPGTGRRETQYF; CDR3nt: TGTGCCACCAGTGACCCAGGGACGGGGCGTCGAGAGACCCAGTACTTC
j_gene: TRBJ2-2; v_gene: TRBV25-1; abundance: many; d_gene: TRBD1; CDR3aa: CASSDVRDRDVVAGELFF; CDR3nt: TGTGCCAGCAGTGATGTACGGGACAGGGACGTAGTGGCCGGGGAGCTGTTTTTT
j_gene: TRBJ1-2; v_gene: TRBV3-1; abundance: few; d_gene: -; CDR3aa: CASSRSSSPNYGYTF; CDR3nt: TGTGCCAGCAGCAGGTCCAGTTCACCTAACTATGGCTACACCTTC
j_gene: TRBJ2-5; v_gene: TRBV7-9; abundance: -; d_gene: TRBD1; CDR3aa: CASRAAGGQETQYF; CDR3nt: TGTGCCAGCAGAGCTGCAGGGGGCCAAGAGACCCAGTACTTC
j_gene: TRBJ2-3; v_gene: TRBV12-3/TRBV12-4; abundance: few; d_gene: TRBD2; CDR3aa: CASSLGLAGVIDTQYF; CDR3nt: TGTGCCAGCAGTTTGGGACTAGCGGGAGTCATAGATACGCAGTATTTT
j_gene: TRBJ2-1; v_gene: TRBV7-9; abundance: few; d_gene: -; CDR3aa: CASSLRTDNEQFF; CDR3nt: TGTGCCAGCAGCTTGAGGACCGACAATGAGCAGTTCTTC
j_gene: TRBJ2-7; v_gene: TRBV6-5; abundance: -; d_gene: -; CDR3aa: CASGAGGDEQYF; CDR3nt: TGTGCCAGCGGGGCAGGGGGGGACGAGCAGTACTTC
j_gene: TRBJ1-1; v_gene: TRBV5-1; abundance: few; d_gene: -; CDR3aa: CASSAWGAGGKNTEAFF; CDR3nt: TGCGCCAGCAGCGCCTGGGGGGCAGGAGGGAAAAACACTGAAGCTTTCTTT
j_gene: TRBJ2-1; v_gene: TRBV6-1; abundance: many; d_gene: TRBD2; CDR3aa: CASSGLAGHNEQFF; CDR3nt: TGTGCCAGCAGTGGACTAGCGGGTCACAATGAGCAGTTCTTC
j_gene: TRBJ2-5; v_gene: TRBV5-1; abundance: -; d_gene: TRBD2; CDR3aa: CASSGGTSVQETQYF; CDR3nt: TGCGCCAGCAGCGGAGGGACTAGCGTACAAGAGACCCAGTACTTC